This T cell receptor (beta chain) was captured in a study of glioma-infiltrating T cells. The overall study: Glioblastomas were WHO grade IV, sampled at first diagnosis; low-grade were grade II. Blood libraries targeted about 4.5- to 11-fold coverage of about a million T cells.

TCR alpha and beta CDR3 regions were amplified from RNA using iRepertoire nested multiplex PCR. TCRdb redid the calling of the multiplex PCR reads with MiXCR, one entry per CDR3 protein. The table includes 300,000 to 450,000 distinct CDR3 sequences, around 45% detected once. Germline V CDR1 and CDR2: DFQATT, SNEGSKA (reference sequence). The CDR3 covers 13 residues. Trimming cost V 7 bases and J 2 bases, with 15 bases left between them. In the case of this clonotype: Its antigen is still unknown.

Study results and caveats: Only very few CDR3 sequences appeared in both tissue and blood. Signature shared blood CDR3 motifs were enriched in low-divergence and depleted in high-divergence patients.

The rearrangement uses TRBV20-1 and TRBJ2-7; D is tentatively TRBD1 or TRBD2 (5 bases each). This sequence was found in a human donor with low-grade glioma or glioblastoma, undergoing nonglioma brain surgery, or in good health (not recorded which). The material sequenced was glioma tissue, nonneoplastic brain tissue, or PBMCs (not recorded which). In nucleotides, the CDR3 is TGCAGTGATGGCCGACAGACTACCTACGAGCAGTACTTC. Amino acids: CSDGRQTTYEQYF.